Listed here is a single T cell receptor beta chain. The data originate from a study of blood T cell repertoires in COVID-19. About the research overall: Collection of acute and convalescent COVID-19 samples took place in the United States, Italy and Spain. T cells, B-cell-depleted T cells, or PBMCs supplied cDNA or gDNA.

Germline V gene data show CDR1 as LNHDA and CDR2 as SQIVND (reference sequence). This CDR3 is 13 amino acids long. V dropped 7 bases and J dropped 4 bases, with 11 bases sitting between them. In the original analysis: Amplified reference gene primers provided the basis for estimating nucleated cell counts. Measured with immunoSEQ multiplex PCR; TCRdb has only the in-frame clones, and not every one. The DNA gave D and trimming, while V, J and clone size come from that table. The repertoire holds some 40,000 clones, around nine tenths seen once, with approximately 19% in the top ten. The chain uses TRBV19 and TRBJ1-3; D ambiguous. This TCR came from an older man with acute or convalescent COVID-19. The sequenced sample consisted of peripheral blood. CDR3 coding DNA: TGTGCCAGTAAACCGGGATGGGGAAACACCATATATTTT. It translates to CASKPGWGNTIYF.